This T cell receptor (beta chain) was sequenced during a study of T cells in Graves' hyperthyroidism and ophthalmopathy. The study, taken as a whole, reports: Among clonotypes expanded in thyroid above 0.001, most were also found in blood.

This clonotype showed up many times. The antigen remains undetermined. The CDR3 regions of TCR beta were amplified from RNA transcripts. During a first-round RT-PCR of the TCR CDR3, the HTBI primer set was used. TCRdb re-called the multiplex PCR reads with MiXCR, one entry per CDR3 protein. The data show 550,000 to 850,000 distinct CDR3 sequences, with around 20% seen just once and roughly a sixth held by the top ten. V lost 0 bases and J lost 8, with 17 bases in between. The CDR3 extends over 16 amino acids. Germline-derived CDR1 and CDR2 are SGHRS and YFSETQ. The V and J genes are TRBV5-1 and TRBJ1-4, with D unresolved. The sample taken for sequencing was blood. The origin of this receptor is a woman aged 45-59 years with Graves' hyperthyroidism that later progressed to Graves' ophthalmopathy. CDR3 in amino acids: CASSLVTADTGEKLFF. CDR3 bases: TGCGCCAGCAGCTTGGTAACAGCGGATACTGGAGAAAAACTGTTTTTT. Full variable domain (rest looked up from reference TRBV5-1 and TRBJ1-4): KAGVTQTPRYLIKTRGQQVTLSCSPISGHRSVSWYQQTPGQGLQFLFEYFSETQRNKGNFPGRFSGRQFSNSRSEMNVSTLELGDSALYLCASSLVTADTGEKLFFGSGTQLSVL.